Shown below are 8 T cell receptor beta chains from a single sample sequenced in a study of cytomegalovirus exposure and HLA in healthy donors. Both 60 Vbeta primers and 13 Jbeta primers went into the PCR. Using immunoSEQ multiplex PCR, the repertoire was profiled, and TCRdb retains in-frame clones only, with some absent. The sample holds approximately 92,000 clones, roughly 79% seen once. The sample consisted of PBMCs. These receptors were taken from a woman in her seventies in good health and CMV-seropositive.

The chain links TRBV13 to TRBJ2-7, with 7 positions matching TRBD1. The CDR3 extends over 16 amino acids. J lost 3 bases, V lost 5 bases, and 13 bases had no gene match. The germline V gene has CDR1 PRHDT and CDR2 FYEKMQ (reference sequence). This chain's CDR3 is CASSVSRGRGFYEQYF. The CDR3 region has the DNA TGTGCCAGCAGCGTCTCGAGGGGGCGAGGTTTCTACGAGCAGTACTTC.

The gene calls are TRBV2 and TRBJ2-1; D perhaps matches TRBD2 (5 bases). CDR3 size: 14 residues. The V end was cut by 6 bases, the J end by 3 bases, with 12 bases between. Looked up from germline, CDR1 is SNHLY and CDR2 is FYNNEI. This chain's CDR3 is CASSPLASYNEQFF. The CDR3 DNA reads as TGTGCCAGCAGCCCATTAGCGAGCTACAATGAGCAGTTCTTC. Full variable domain (remainder filled in from reference TRBV2 and TRBJ2-1): EPEVTQTPSHQVTQMGQEVILRCVPISNHLYFYWYRQILGQKVEFLVSFYNNEISEKSEIFDDQFSVERPDGSNFTLKIRSTKLEDSAMYFCASSPLASYNEQFFGPGTRLTVL.

This clone appeared a single time. This chain links TRBV27 with TRBJ2-5; 7 nucleotides agree with TRBD1. Per the germline V gene, CDR1 is MNHEY and CDR2 is SMNVEV (reference sequence). Unmatched junction bases numbered 5, after V lost 3 bases and J lost 4 bases. The CDR3 has 14 amino acids. The CDR3 coding sequence is TGTGCCAGCAGTTTCAGGGGGATCGGAGAGACCCAGTACTTC. It specifies CASSFRGIGETQYF.

V gene TRBV12-5 combines with J gene TRBJ1-2, with D possibly being TRBD1 (5 bases). The ends were cut back, 4 bases at V and 8 bases at J, with 23 bases in the middle. CDR3 length: 16 amino acids. Germline V gives CDR1 LGHNT, CDR2 FRNRAP. CDR3 protein: CASGSVRTIGVQGYTF. Here the CDR3 DNA reads TGTGCTAGTGGTTCGGTCCGGACCATAGGGGTCCAAGGCTACACCTTC.

The rearrangement uses TRBV6-1 and TRBJ2-5, with D hard to call. V was shortened by 2 bases and J by 4 bases, with 8 bases between the two germline ends. Per the germline V gene, CDR1 is MNHNS and CDR2 is SASEGT. The CDR3 loop spans 13 amino acids. The CDR3 sequence: CASSELSAETQYF. The CDR3 region has the DNA TGTGCCAGCAGTGAACTTAGTGCAGAGACCCAGTACTTC.

This clone was observed at least ten times. V usage is TRBV2 and J usage is TRBJ1-5, with 9 bases aligning to TRBD1. In germline, CDR1 is SNHLY, CDR2 FYNNEI. Trimming cost V 6 bases and J 6 bases; bases outside gene matches: 12. This CDR3 has 16 residues. In DNA, the CDR3 is TGTGCCAGCAGCCTACCGGGACAGGGCCGGAGTCAGCCCCAGCATTTT. The encoded protein is CASSLPGQGRSQPQHF. Full variable domain (rest looked up from reference TRBV2 and TRBJ1-5): EPEVTQTPSHQVTQMGQEVILRCVPISNHLYFYWYRQILGQKVEFLVSFYNNEISEKSEIFDDQFSVERPDGSNFTLKIRSTKLEDSAMYFCASSLPGQGRSQPQHFGDGTRLSIL.

The V and J genes are TRBV5-1 and TRBJ2-7; TRBD2 aligns across 8 bases. J lost 3 bases, V lost 4 bases, and 9 bases had no gene match. Germline CDR1 and CDR2: SGHRS and YFSETQ. There are 15 residues in the CDR3. CDR3 coding DNA: TGCGCCAGCAGCCCGGGGGGGGGCGGGAACTACGAGCAGTACTTC. Protein product: CASSPGGGGNYEQYF.

This chain uses TRBV6-5 with TRBJ2-3; 9 nucleotides agree with TRBD2. The J segment lost 0 bases and the V segment lost 6 bases, leaving 1 base of the junction unmatched. Germline V gene sequence: CDR1 MNHEY, CDR2 SVGAGI. The CDR3 is made up of 14 amino acids. This CDR3 reads CASRTSGSTDTQYF. The CDR3 DNA is TGTGCCAGCAGAACTAGCGGGAGCACAGATACGCAGTATTTT.